Each of the 14 T cell receptor beta chains below was sequenced from the same sample in a study of blood T cell repertoires in COVID-19. Sequenced by immunoSEQ multiplex PCR; TCRdb stores in-frame clones only, minus some. The sample carries 70,000 to 90,000 clones, roughly 87% recorded once. Source material: peripheral blood. Every receptor here comes from a man aged 55 to 70 with acute or convalescent COVID-19.

The chain recombines TRBV7-2 with TRBJ1-4; D is perhaps TRBD1 (5 bases). The CDR3 loop spans 15 amino acids. CDR1 and CDR2 from the germline V gene are SGHTA and FQGNSA. V was clipped by 7 bases and J by 4 bases, with 16 bases between them. CDR3 nucleotides: TGTGCCAGCAACCTCCAGGGTAATCGTAATGAAAAACTGTTTTTT. Protein sequence: CASNLQGNRNEKLFF.

The V call is TRBV6-2 or TRBV6-3, the J call TRBJ2-7, with no clear D. Germline V gene sequence: CDR1 MNHEY, CDR2 SVGEGT. CDR3 length: 11 residues. With 5 bases removed from V and 3 bases from J, the gap between germline ends came to 5 bases. The CDR3 DNA reads TGTGCCAGCAGTACTATCTACGAGCAGTACTTC. It specifies CASSTIYEQYF.

The chain carries TRBV10-2 and TRBJ2-3, with 10 bases lining up with TRBD2. Germline assignment: CDR1 WSHSY and CDR2 SAAADI. With 3 bases clipped from V and 3 bases from J, the junction kept 12 bases outside the gene matches. The CDR3 is 18 amino acids. As DNA, the CDR3 is TGCGCCAGCAGTGATTTGTCCGGGACTAGCGAAGGGACAGATACGCAGTATTTT. As protein: CASSDLSGTSEGTDTQYF.

This chain links TRBV19 with TRBJ2-7; 7 bases are a match to TRBD2. Trimming removed 3 bases from V and 4 bases from J; junction bases left unmatched: 6. The CDR3 contains 14 residues. The germline gives CDR1 LNHDA, CDR2 SQIVND (reference sequence). The CDR3 region is CASSIRRGYYEQYF. DNA for the CDR3: TGTGCCAGTAGTATTCGGCGGGGGTATTACGAGCAGTACTTC.

This clone came up a few times. The rearrangement joins TRBV7-6 to TRBJ2-7; maybe TRBD1 (7 bases). V was cut by 1 base and J by 0 bases, with 10 bases left in between. This CDR3 contains 15 residues. Germline V CDR1 and CDR2: SGHVS, FNYEAQ. The CDR3 reads CASSLGGTVSYEQYF. CDR3 DNA sequence: TGTGCCAGCAGCTTAGGCGGGACAGTCTCCTACGAGCAGTACTTC. The full variable domain, its missing parts supplied by reference TRBV7-6 and TRBJ2-7, is GAGVSQSPRYKVTKRGQDVALRCDPISGHVSLYWYRQALGQGPEFLTYFNYEAQQDKSGLPNDRFSAERPEGSISTLTIQRTEQRDSAMYRCASSLGGTVSYEQYFGPGTRLTVT.

The chain's CDR3 is CASSIQLDRVTSTEAFF. Written as DNA, the CDR3 is TGTGCCAGTAGTATACAATTAGACAGGGTCACGAGCACTGAAGCTTTCTTT. The rearrangement uses TRBV19 and TRBJ1-1; 7 bases are shared with TRBD1. The CDR3 length is 17 residues. Germline V gene lookup returns CDR1 LNHDA and CDR2 SQIVND (reference sequence). Unmatched junction bases numbered 13, after V lost 2 bases and J lost 4 bases.

This clone showed up just a few times. The rearrangement links TRBV19 to TRBJ1-2; 7 bases agree with TRBD1. CDR1 and CDR2 from the germline V gene are LNHDA and SQIVND (reference sequence). CDR3 size: 13 residues. Germline trimming cut 4 bases from V and 4 bases from J; bases unmatched to any gene: 3. The CDR3 DNA reads as TGTGCCAGTAGTACCCGGACAGGCTATGGCTACACCTTC. This translates into CASSTRTGYGYTF.

The V and J genes are TRBV30 and TRBJ2-3; 14 bases are shared with TRBD2. The CDR3 sequence is 15 residues long. From germline, CDR1 is GTSNPN and CDR2 SVGIG (reference sequence). Trimming took 5 bases from V and 3 from J; bases not matched to a gene: 4. The CDR3 region has the DNA TGTGCCTGGCAGGGACTAGCGGGGGTAACAGATACGCAGTATTTT. Its protein product is CAWQGLAGVTDTQYF.

J is TRBJ1-1 and V is TRBV2; D is undetermined. Germline-derived CDR1 and CDR2 are SNHLY and FYNNEI. The V end lost 2 bases, the J end lost 11 bases, and 9 bases lay between the germline ends. The CDR3 consists of 11 residues. CDR3 sequence reads: CASSEIISAFF. CDR3 DNA: TGTGCCAGCAGTGAAATAATCAGTGCTTTCTTT.

The chain couples TRBV4-2 to TRBJ2-5, with 8 bases matching TRBD1. Trimming took 5 bases from V and 5 from J; bases not matched to a gene: 4. The CDR3 totals 13 residues. Germline-derived CDR1 and CDR2 are LGHNA and YNFKEQ. CDR3 residues: CASSGQGLETQYF. CDR3 nucleotide sequence: TGTGCCAGCAGCGGACAGGGCTTGGAGACCCAGTACTTC.

The CDR3 nucleotides are TGCGCCAGCAGTACAGGGGTTGGTAGCAATCAGCCCCAGCATTTT. Encoded protein: CASSTGVGSNQPQHF. The J gene is TRBJ1-5, the V gene TRBV10-2, with TRBD1 matching 7 bases. CDR3 length: 15 residues. V lost 5 bases to trimming and J lost 0 bases; unmatched junction nucleotides: 4. CDR1 and CDR2 (germline): WSHSY, SAAADI.

This sequence joins TRBV6-2 or TRBV6-3 and TRBJ1-1; TRBD1 agrees at 9 bases. CDR3 length: 15 residues. Looked up from germline, CDR1 is MNHEY and CDR2 is SVGEGT. V gave up 5 bases and J gave up 1 base; unmatched junction bases: 5. DNA of the CDR3: TGTGCCAGCAGTGCACAGGGGGCGGGGAACACTGAAGCTTTCTTT. It encodes CASSAQGAGNTEAFF.

The chain joins TRBV7-8 to TRBJ2-6, with 8 nucleotides matching TRBD1. Germline CDR1 is SGHVS and CDR2 is FQNEAQ. CDR3 length: 17 residues. V dropped 5 bases and J dropped 1; count of bases not matched to a gene: 7. The CDR3 nucleotides read TGTGCCAGCAGCGCAGGACAGGGAAATTCTGGGGCCAACGTCCTGACTTTC. It translates to CASSAGQGNSGANVLTF. Complete variable domain (other parts from reference TRBV7-8 and TRBJ2-6): GAGVSQSPRYKVAKRGQDVALRCDPISGHVSLFWYQQALGQGPEFLTYFQNEAQLDKSGLPSDRFFAERPEGSVSTLKIQRTQQEDSAVYLCASSAGQGNSGANVLTFGAGSRLTVL.

V usage is TRBV27 and J usage is TRBJ1-2; D is unresolved. With 5 bases removed from V and 6 bases from J, the gap between germline ends came to 19 bases. Germline V gene data show CDR1 as MNHEY and CDR2 as SMNVEV (reference sequence). CDR3 length: 15 amino acids. DNA of the CDR3: TGTGCCAGCAGTCTAAGGAACCCTACCCGGGATGGCTACACCTTC. It is translated as CASSLRNPTRDGYTF.